This T cell receptor (beta chain) derives from a study of blood T cell repertoires in COVID-19 (dated by TCRdb to 2018 to 2020). Background for the entire study: The collaborator samples originated in the United States, Italy and Spain and spanned the acute and convalescent phases of COVID-19. The material from the prospective study consisted of cDNA or gDNA derived from T cells, B-cell-depleted T cells, or PBMCs. The dataset comprised deeply sampled blood TCRbeta repertoires from subjects exposed to, actively infected with, or recovered from COVID-19. The repertoires were released in a freely available public database intended as a resource for research on the immune response to SARS-CoV-2. Samples came from the ongoing ImmuneRACE study (first 160 participants) plus 1,254 subjects from 6 global collaborators. A de-identified subject ID, COVID-19 status, age in years and sex were almost always included in the sample metadata. HLA class I and class II types, where available, came from metadata supplied by the sample provider rather than from assay-based typing.

For CDR1 and CDR2, the germline V gene lists MNHEY and SVGEGT. Trimming leaves V shorter by 5 bases and J shorter by 3 bases, with the junction holding 5 bases beyond the gene matches. Including the terminal cysteine and phenylalanine, the CDR3 comprises 16 residues. CDR3 DNA only is kept here, 48 bases in frame from base 1. As regards this clone: The antigen it binds to is not known. The input lacks base qualities; no much larger clone sits a single base away.

The collaborating institutions used their own protocols to collect whole blood in K2EDTA tubes. For TCRbeta analysis, collaborator samples were shipped as frozen whole blood, as isolated PBMCs, or as DNA extracted from either sample type. The full study reports these points: The amount of clinical and demographic metadata varied by source and participant and was provided uncurated.

TCRbeta CDR3 regions were amplified from genomic DNA by means of the immunoSEQ Assay, a bias-controlled multiplex PCR. In the original analysis: Nucleated cell counts per sample were estimated from amplification of reference gene primers within the assay. To quantify the absolute abundance of each unique TCRbeta CDR3 rearrangement, sequence reads were collapsed and filtered. Productive Simpson clonality was computed per sample as the square root of Simpson's diversity index over productive rearrangements. What TCRdb holds here is the immuneACCESS table cut down to in-frame rearrangements. Part of the clones is not present; checked against another copy, under half of the missing clones reflect an unresolved V gene, and the others are unexplained. Clone size and V and J calls were adopted from that table, with D and trimming inferred from the DNA. The sample table shows a few hundred thousand clones, and 82% are seen once. The ten largest clones capture about 3% of the sample.

The sequencing sample was made of peripheral blood. The clonotype was recovered from a woman under 30 with acute or convalescent COVID-19. The V and J genes are TRBV6-2 or TRBV6-3 and TRBJ2-7, and TRBD2 matches 15 of the central bases. The DNA sequence is TGTGCCAGCAGTGACGGACTAGCGGGAGGGCACTACGAGCAGTACTTC. This translates into CASSDGLAGGHYEQYF.